This T cell receptor beta chain comes out of a study of blood T cell repertoires in COVID-19. Study details: Material from acute and convalescent COVID-19 was sourced from the United States, Italy and Spain. The analysed material was cDNA or gDNA that came from T cells, B-cell-depleted T cells, or PBMCs.

Per the original methods: Reference gene primer amplification gave estimated nucleated cell counts. Method: immunoSEQ multiplex PCR; TCRdb's copy keeps in-frame clones and lacks some. The DNA gave D and trimming, while V, J and clone size come from that table. The data contain some 130,000 clones, roughly 78% of them singletons. The CDR3 spans 16 residues. V shed 0 bases, J shed 4 bases, and the junction held 2 bases outside the gene matches. The V gene's germline CDR1 is LGHNA and CDR2 YNFKEQ. The source of this sequence is a man between 60 and 75 years old with acute or convalescent COVID-19. The sequencing input was peripheral blood. The genes are TRBV4-2 and TRBJ2-7; 14 bases map to TRBD2. The CDR3 sequence: CASSQDGTSGRYEQYF. For the CDR3, the DNA is TGTGCCAGCAGCCAAGATGGGACTAGCGGGAGATACGAGCAGTACTTC.